The T cell receptor beta chain described here comes from a study of shared clonotypes between healthy human individuals. The donors were all Caucasian adults (living in Nashville, Tennessee). It was roughly 190 ng DNA, approximately 28,000 T cell genomes, that sorted-subset replicate PCRs used. Per the original methods: Because ImmunoSEQ provided only junction sequences with no quality scores, the filtering differed. Profiled with immunoSEQ multiplex PCR; TCRdb holds only in-frame clones, not every one. From that table come the V and J calls and clone size; the DNA was used to work out D and trimming. The sample has 1.5 million to 1.9 million clones; about 98% are singletons. Germline lookup yields CDR1 MNHEY and CDR2 SMNVEV (reference sequence). This CDR3 spans 16 amino acids. V was clipped by 6 bases and J by 5 bases; unmatched bases: 13.

The sample comprised naive CD4+ T cells sorted from blood. Subset of the sample: CD45RA+ positively selected. The clonotype originates from a man aged 30 to 39 in good health. The chain has TRBV27 and TRBJ2-7; 10 positions match TRBD2. The DNA for the CDR3 is TGTGCCAGCAGACCCTTAGGGCTAGCGGGAGATAACGAGCAGTACTTC. Translated, it gives CASRPLGLAGDNEQYF.